A single sample is the source of the 18 T cell receptor beta chains below, sequenced in a study of Ad26.COV2.S vaccination and SARS-CoV-2 variants (dated by TCRdb to about 2021). The sample's treatment or condition, from its label and the paper: some 20 received Ad26.COV2.S at low or high dose, single or two shots; about 5 received placebo; per-sample allocation not given. Repertoires of vaccine and placebo recipients were sequenced from samples taken on day 63 after the first injection. To prepare the library, the immunoSEQ multiplex PCR assay was applied. TCRdb re-hosts the immuneACCESS table, in-frame sequences only. Its copies lack some clones; in the studies checked, an unresolved V gene accounts for under half of them, and the cause for the rest is not known. The sample data list about 350,000 clones, and about 88% of these were observed just once. About 10% of the sample belongs to the ten largest clones.

The starting material was peripheral blood, obtained in a trial of Ad26.COV2.S vaccine versus placebo. These receptors were obtained from a person aged 18 to 65 who received the Ad26.COV2.S COVID-19 vaccine or a placebo.

The chain is built from TRBV7-9 and TRBJ1-1, with 9 bases lining up with TRBD1. Germline-derived CDR1 and CDR2 are SEHNR and FQNEAQ (reference sequence). The V gene end was trimmed by 4 bases and the J gene end by 2 bases; junction bases not matched to a gene: 5. There are 15 residues in the CDR3. The chain's CDR3 is CASSSSDRGNTEAFF. The CDR3 nucleotides are TGTGCCAGCAGCTCCTCGGACAGGGGAAACACTGAAGCTTTCTTT. Full variable domain (rest looked up from reference TRBV7-9 and TRBJ1-1): DTGVSQNPRHKITKRGQNVTFRCDPISEHNRLYWYRQTLGQGPEFLTYFQNEAQLEKSRLLSDRFSAERPKGSFSTLEIQRTEQGDSAMYLCASSSSDRGNTEAFFGQGTRLTVV.

The rearrangement joins TRBV19 to TRBJ2-2; D gene unclear. The CDR3 runs 14 residues. The germline CDR1 and CDR2 sequences are LNHDA and SQIVND (reference sequence). The germline V and J ends were trimmed by 4 bases and 5 bases, with 11 bases remaining between them. CDR3 sequence (DNA): TGTGCCAGTAGTAGGGCGTCAACAACCGGGGAGCTGTTTTTT. It encodes CASSRASTTGELFF.

The V gene is TRBV7-2, the J gene TRBJ1-4, with D perhaps matching TRBD1 (5 bases). The V gene lost 2 bases and the J gene lost 6 bases, with 13 bases spanning the gap. Per germline, CDR1 SGHTA and CDR2 FQGNSA. The CDR3 runs 15 residues. The CDR3 spells CASSLSDRRDEKLFF. Written as DNA, the CDR3 is TGTGCCAGCAGCTTAAGTGACAGAAGGGATGAAAAACTGTTTTTT.

The chain recombines TRBV4-2 with TRBJ2-2, with D perhaps assigned TRBD1 or TRBD2 (5 bases each). CDR1 and CDR2 (germline): LGHNA, YNFKEQ. The V end lost 1 base, the J end lost 3 bases, and 12 bases lay between the germline ends. This CDR3 spans 16 amino acids. CDR3 in DNA: TGTGCCAGCAGCCAAGGGGACGGAGCCCACACCGGGGAGCTGTTTTTT. Its protein is CASSQGDGAHTGELFF.

The V call is TRBV5-1, the J call TRBJ2-2; D is undetermined. The CDR3 runs 15 residues. In germline, CDR1 is SGHRS, CDR2 YFSETQ. V was trimmed by 5 bases and J by 2 bases, leaving 13 bases between them. The CDR3 DNA reads as TGCGCCAGCAGAATCCGGTACACCAACACCGGGGAGCTGTTTTTT. Translating it yields CASRIRYTNTGELFF. Filled out from reference TRBV5-1 and TRBJ2-2, the complete variable domain reads KAGVTQTPRYLIKTRGQQVTLSCSPISGHRSVSWYQQTPGQGLQFLFEYFSETQRNKGNFPGRFSGRQFSNSRSEMNVSTLELGDSALYLCASRIRYTNTGELFFGEGSRLTVL.

This clone is a singleton in its sample. V gene TRBV7-2 combines with J gene TRBJ2-5, with D unclear. This CDR3 has 13 amino acids. The germline V and J ends were trimmed by 5 bases and 5 bases, with 12 bases remaining between them. Germline V gene lookup returns CDR1 SGHTA and CDR2 FQGNSA. The DNA for the CDR3 is TGTGCCAGCAGCCCCCTGGGTCAGGAGACCCAGTACTTC. It yields the protein CASSPLGQETQYF. Filled out from reference TRBV7-2 and TRBJ2-5, the complete variable domain reads GAGVSQSPSNKVTEKGKDVELRCDPISGHTALYWYRQSLGQGLEFLIYFQGNSAPDKSGLPSDRFSAERTGGSVSTLTIQRTQQEDSAVYLCASSPLGQETQYFGPGTRLLVL.

The V gene is TRBV5-1, the J gene TRBJ1-5; the match to TRBD1 covers 7 bases. Germline CDR1 and CDR2: SGHRS and YFSETQ. The CDR3 has 14 residues. The J segment lost 3 bases and the V segment lost 5 bases, leaving 5 bases of the junction unmatched. The CDR3 here is CASRSGTDNQPQHF. In DNA, the CDR3 is TGCGCCAGCAGGTCCGGGACAGACAATCAGCCCCAGCATTTT.

The gene calls are TRBV28 and TRBJ1-1; D is unresolved. V lost 8 bases to trimming and J lost 6 bases, with 13 bases between them. From germline, CDR1 is MDHEN and CDR2 SYDVKM. This CDR3 has 12 residues. As DNA, the CDR3 is TGTGCCAGCCAAACTTATCGCTCTGAAGCTTTCTTT. This encodes CASQTYRSEAFF.

This sequence joins TRBV6-5 and TRBJ1-1, with D tentatively TRBD1 (5 bases). V was clipped by 4 bases and J by 6 bases, with 9 bases between them. The CDR3 covers 12 residues. The germline CDR1 and CDR2 sequences are MNHEY and SVGAGI. As DNA, the CDR3 is TGTGCCAGCAGTTCGTTGGGGGCTGAAGCTTTCTTT. Translated, it gives CASSSLGAEAFF.

The chain joins TRBV10-3 to TRBJ2-1; no definite D call. Per the germline V gene, CDR1 is ENHRY and CDR2 is SYGVKD. V lost 7 bases, J lost 0 bases, and 10 bases lay in between. The CDR3 consists of 14 residues. The CDR3 sequence: CAITQDSSYNEQFF. The CDR3, as DNA: TGTGCCATCACCCAGGATAGCTCCTACAATGAGCAGTTCTTC.

V gene TRBV27 combines with J gene TRBJ2-7; maybe TRBD1 (5 bases). CDR1 and CDR2 (germline): MNHEY, SMNVEV (reference sequence). Trimming left V 6 bases short and J 4 bases short, with 16 bases between. The CDR3 covers 14 residues. The CDR3 is CASSHRDSLYEQYF. DNA for the CDR3: TGTGCCAGCAGCCACCGAGACAGCCTGTACGAGCAGTACTTC.

With respect to this clone: Its ends do not fully match the called genes, so a read error is possible. This rearrangement joins TRBV7-7 to TRBJ1-4, with TRBD1 as a possible D gene (5 bases). The germline V gene encodes CDR1 SSHAT and CDR2 FNYEAQ (reference sequence). There are 15 residues in the CDR3. The CDR3 nucleotides are TGTGCTAGCAGCTTAGTCGGGACGGCGGATGAAAAACTGTTTTTT. This encodes CASSLVGTADEKLFF.

The V call is TRBV7-9, the J call TRBJ1-1; maybe TRBD1 (6 bases). The CDR3 contains 16 residues. From germline, CDR1 is SEHNR and CDR2 FQNEAQ (reference sequence). The V and J ends lost 1 base and 4 bases respectively, with 16 bases between them. CDR3 sequence: CASSLDVGQGSTEAFF. The CDR3 DNA follows: TGTGCCAGCAGCTTAGATGTAGGGCAGGGGAGCACTGAAGCTTTCTTT.

This chain connects TRBV6-2 or TRBV6-3 to TRBJ2-7; tentatively, D is TRBD1 (6 bases). The V end was cut by 4 bases, the J end by 5 bases, with 9 bases between. Per germline, CDR1 MNHEY and CDR2 SVGEGT. CDR3 length equals 12 residues. The CDR3 sequence: CASSFTGNEQYF. Here the CDR3 DNA reads TGTGCCAGCAGTTTCACAGGGAACGAGCAGTACTTC.

The chain is built from TRBV19 and TRBJ2-1; TRBD1 matches 8 bases. The CDR3 length is 18 residues. Germline CDR1 is LNHDA and CDR2 is SQIVND (reference sequence). The V segment lost 5 bases and the J segment 7 bases; nucleotides outside the gene matches: 19. The DNA for the CDR3 is TGTGCCAGTAGTGAGAAAAGGACAGGGATCGGTGTTGTGAATGAGCAGTTCTTC. Translating it yields CASSEKRTGIGVVNEQFF. Based on the CDR3 plus reference TRBV19 and TRBJ2-1, the full variable domain is DGGITQSPKYLFRKEGQNVTLSCEQNLNHDAMYWYRQDPGQGLRLIYYSQIVNDFQKGDIAEGYSVSREKKESFPLTVTSAQKNPTAFYLCASSEKRTGIGVVNEQFFGPGTRLTVL.

The genes are TRBV19 and TRBJ2-7; 9 positions match TRBD2. Germline V gene lookup returns CDR1 LNHDA and CDR2 SQIVND (reference sequence). The CDR3 has 15 residues. Trimming took 6 bases from V and 4 from J; bases not matched to a gene: 10. Here the CDR3 DNA reads TGTGCCAGTAGCATCCAGGGTAGCGGGAGATACGAGCAGTACTTC. As protein: CASSIQGSGRYEQYF.

V usage is TRBV4-3 and J usage is TRBJ1-4; D is uncertain. Germline lookup yields CDR1 LGHNA and CDR2 YSLEER. V lost 4 bases and J lost 1, with 7 bases in between. The CDR3 length is 14 residues. In DNA form, the CDR3 reads TGCGCCAGCAGCCCGGAGGGAACTAATGAAAAACTGTTTTTT. The encoded protein is CASSPEGTNEKLFF.

The rearrangement joins TRBV24-1 to TRBJ2-6; TRBD1 aligns across 9 bases. The CDR3 has 18 amino acids. Germline CDR1 reads KGHDR; CDR2 reads SFDVKD. V lost 3 bases and J lost 0; bases outside the gene matches: 5. The CDR3 sequence: CATSDGTGRFSGANVLTF. The DNA of the CDR3 is TGTGCCACCAGTGATGGGACAGGGCGCTTCTCTGGGGCCAACGTCCTGACTTTC.